Listed here are 8 T cell receptor beta chains from one sample, sequenced in a study of blood T cell repertoires in COVID-19 (dated by TCRdb to about 2020). The protocol used for the library was the immunoSEQ multiplex PCR assay. This is the immuneACCESS table as TCRdb keeps it, with only in-frame sequences that have V and J called. A part of the clones is gone; compared with another copy, unresolved V genes explain less than half, and the rest is unexplained. In all, the sample holds about 71,000 clones, and over 75% of those were seen once. The ten largest make up 5% to 6.5% of the sample. The sample consisted of peripheral blood. Receptors originate from a woman aged 18-35 years with acute or convalescent COVID-19.

The chain joins TRBV10-1 to TRBJ2-3; 7 nucleotides agree with TRBD1. Germline values: CDR1 WNHNN, CDR2 SYGVQD (reference sequence). Germline trimming cut 0 bases from V and 6 bases from J; bases unmatched to any gene: 6. The CDR3 covers 15 residues. CDR3 in amino acids: CASSESTGAEDTQYF. CDR3 DNA: TGCGCCAGCAGTGAGTCTACAGGGGCAGAGGATACGCAGTATTTT.

This clone was detected a few times. The rearrangement links TRBV27 to TRBJ2-1; 7 bases agree with TRBD2. Germline CDR1 reads MNHEY; CDR2 reads SMNVEV (reference sequence). This CDR3 has 17 amino acids. Losses at the gene ends were 5 bases for V and 3 bases for J; bases not matched to a gene: 13. The CDR3 is CASSPQSTSRYYNEQFF. CDR3 DNA sequence: TGTGCCAGCAGTCCCCAATCGACTAGCAGATACTACAATGAGCAGTTCTTC.

This clone was counted only a few times. The gene calls are TRBV6-1 and TRBJ1-2; no reliable D call. Germline V gene lookup returns CDR1 MNHNS and CDR2 SASEGT. V was clipped by 3 bases and J by 3 bases, with 8 bases between them. The CDR3 consists of 13 residues. The CDR3 spells CASSENRYYGYTF. CDR3 in DNA: TGTGCCAGCAGTGAGAACAGATACTATGGCTACACCTTC.

The chain is built from TRBV5-1 and TRBJ1-1; possibly TRBD1 for D (6 bases). CDR3 length: 15 residues. Deletions cut 4 bases from V and 0 bases from J, with 13 bases between. The germline V gene has CDR1 SGHRS and CDR2 YFSETQ. In DNA form, the CDR3 reads TGCGCCAGCAGCATAACAGGGAAGGTGAACACTGAAGCTTTCTTT. This codes for CASSITGKVNTEAFF.

This chain joins TRBV30 and TRBJ1-3; D gene ambiguous. This CDR3 has 11 residues. The V end was cut by 8 bases, the J end by 4 bases, with 9 bases between. In germline, CDR1 is GTSNPN, CDR2 SVGIG (reference sequence). CDR3 in amino acids: CARSVGNTIYF. The CDR3 DNA follows: TGTGCCCGGTCTGTAGGAAACACCATATATTTT.

V and J are TRBV5-1 and TRBJ2-1, with 7 bases lining up with TRBD1. The CDR3 runs 12 residues. Germline CDR1 and CDR2: SGHRS and YFSETQ. The V segment lost 5 bases and the J segment 7 bases; nucleotides outside the gene matches: 3. The CDR3 region is CASSSTGNEQFF. Here the CDR3 DNA reads TGCGCCAGCAGTTCGACAGGGAATGAGCAGTTCTTC.

V gene TRBV2 combines with J gene TRBJ2-7; D might be TRBD2 (5 bases). The CDR3 has 14 residues. V dropped 7 bases and J dropped 2 bases, with 15 bases sitting between them. Germline V gene sequence: CDR1 SNHLY, CDR2 FYNNEI. The CDR3 spells CASTPNRGPYEQYF. In DNA form, the CDR3 reads TGTGCCAGCACTCCCAACCGGGGTCCCTACGAGCAGTACTTC.

The chain carries TRBV19 and TRBJ2-1; TRBD2 agrees at 9 bases. Germline V lookup: CDR1 LNHDA, CDR2 SQIVND (reference sequence). The CDR3 extends over 15 amino acids. Unmatched junction bases numbered 7, after V lost 5 bases and J lost 5 bases. The CDR3 nucleotides are TGTGCCAGTAGTCAAAAGCGGGGGGTCGACAATGAGCAGTTCTTC. Amino acids: CASSQKRGVDNEQFF.